The T cell receptor beta chain under discussion was sequenced for a study of graft-versus-host responses after intestinal transplantation. Study-level information: Grafts that recipients had were multivisceral, liver-intestinal, or isolated intestinal transplants. The recipients all started with anti-thymocyte globulin induction and then took tacrolimus and steroids for around three years. Whole-study findings and limits: Ileal or blood samples showed some GvH clones first, and such clones were also found in recipient marrow.

Notes on this clone: The antigen remains unidentified.

Sequenced by immunoSEQ multiplex PCR; TCRdb stores in-frame clones only, minus some. Of tens of thousands of clones listed, around 95% are singletons. The CDR3 extends over 13 amino acids. V lost 3 bases, J lost 4 bases, and 10 bases lay in between. CDR1 is SGDLS and CDR2 is YYNGEE in the germline V gene. The rearrangement links TRBV9 to TRBJ1-1; weak D call: TRBD1 (5 bases). The TCR comes from a human donor who was the organ donor for an intestinal transplant. Material: unstimulated CD8+ T cells sorted from spleen or lymph node cells, obtained before transplant. The CDR3 is CASSEGVGTEAFF. Written as DNA, the CDR3 is TGTGCCAGCAGCGAAGGGGTTGGCACTGAAGCTTTCTTT.